The 5 T cell receptor beta chains in this list originate from one sample, sequenced in a study of blood T cells in healthy people across ages (dated by TCRdb to the mid-2010s). The library was prepared using 5' RACE. The listed sequencing device is Illumina HiSeq 2500. A second PCR of roughly 6 to 11 cycles was run with a J-beta primer mix and a sample-barcoded 5' primer. Through fastp at Q25 and MiXCR, TCRdb rebuilt clones from the public reads, retaining in-frame beta chains. For every CDR3 protein sequence, its rows merge into one entry that carries the most common genes and DNA. The sample has about 650,000 distinct CDR3 sequences on record, around 32% of them singletons. The leading ten clones occupy about 16% of the sample. The sequencing sample was made of blood. These TCRs come from a woman older than 75 in good health. Donor details come from another sample of the same person, matched by shared clones.

In this sample, this clonotype turned up many times. The chain combines TRBV20-1 with TRBJ2-3; 7 bases align to TRBD2. V shed 2 bases and J 0 bases; nucleotides not matched to a gene: 8. CDR3 length: 16 amino acids. Germline CDR1 reads DFQATT; CDR2 reads SNEGSKA (reference sequence). CDR3 coding DNA: TGCAGTGCTAGACCCGGGGGGAGTTTTAGCACAGATACGCAGTATTTT. Residues: CSARPGGSFSTDTQYF.

This clonotype occurred many times. This sequence joins TRBV7-3 and TRBJ2-5; D is possibly TRBD2 (6 bases). Per the germline V gene, CDR1 is SGHTA and CDR2 is FQGTGA. This CDR3 spans 14 amino acids. V shed 5 bases and J shed 1 base, with 11 bases lying between them. The CDR3 reads CASSDRGLQETQYF. CDR3 nucleotide sequence: TGTGCCAGCAGCGATAGGGGACTCCAAGAGACCCAGTACTTC.

The table lists this clonotype with many counts. This chain uses TRBV7-9 with TRBJ1-5, with D possibly TRBD1 on 5 matching bases. Trimming pared 6 bases from V and 0 bases from J, leaving 12 bases between. The CDR3 totals 15 residues. Germline CDR1 SEHNR, CDR2 FQNEAQ (reference sequence). This CDR3 reads CASSPGGYSNQPQHF. The CDR3 bases are TGTGCCAGCAGTCCCGGGGGTTATAGCAATCAGCCCCAGCATTTT. Full variable domain (outside the CDR3, taken from reference TRBV7-9 and TRBJ1-5): DTGVSQNPRHKITKRGQNVTFRCDPISEHNRLYWYRQTLGQGPEFLTYFQNEAQLEKSRLLSDRFSAERPKGSFSTLEIQRTEQGDSAMYLCASSPGGYSNQPQHFGDGTRLSIL.

The chain carries TRBV7-2 and TRBJ2-1, with D perhaps matching TRBD2 (5 bases). Near its end, the DNA agrees better with TRBJ2-7, so the J call may be wrong. The germline gives CDR1 SGHTA, CDR2 FQGNSA. The CDR3 consists of 15 residues. CDR3 protein: CASSILARSYNEQYF. The DNA for the CDR3 is TGTGCCAGCAGCATCCTAGCTAGGTCCTACAATGAGCAGTACTTC.

The V call is TRBV7-7, the J call TRBJ2-5, with 10 bases fitting TRBD2. This CDR3 is 15 amino acids long. Germline V CDR1 and CDR2: SSHAT, FNYEAQ (reference sequence). J gave up 4 bases and V 4 bases, and 6 bases lay outside the gene matches. The CDR3 sequence is CASSSAGGARETQYF. CDR3 coding DNA: TGTGCCAGCAGCTCAGCGGGGGGGGCCCGAGAGACCCAGTACTTC.